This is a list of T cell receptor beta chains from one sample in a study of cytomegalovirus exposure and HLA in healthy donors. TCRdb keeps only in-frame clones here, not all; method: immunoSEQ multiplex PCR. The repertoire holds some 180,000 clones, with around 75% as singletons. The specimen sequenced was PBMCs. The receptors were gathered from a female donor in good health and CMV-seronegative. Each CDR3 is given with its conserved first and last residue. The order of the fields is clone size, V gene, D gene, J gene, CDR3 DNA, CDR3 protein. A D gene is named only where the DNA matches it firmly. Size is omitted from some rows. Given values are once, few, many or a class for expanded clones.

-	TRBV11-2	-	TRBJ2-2	TGTGCCAGCAGCCCTCCTGAGCGGCGTCATTTT	CASSPPERRHF
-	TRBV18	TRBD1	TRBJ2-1	TGTGCCAGCTCATGGGACAGCGATGAGCAGTTCTTC	CASSWDSDEQFF
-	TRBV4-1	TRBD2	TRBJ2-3	TGCGCCAGCAGCCAAGGGGGTTCAACTAGCGGGATCGGCGGCACAGATACGCAGTATTTT	CASSQGGSTSGIGGTDTQYF
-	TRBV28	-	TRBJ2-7	TGTGCCAGCAGTTTGGGTCTTAGCTACTACGAGCAGTACTTC	CASSLGLSYYEQYF
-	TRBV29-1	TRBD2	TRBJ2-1	TGCAGCGTTGCCCTTGGAGGGAGGGCCTACAATGAGCAGTTCTTC	CSVALGGRAYNEQFF
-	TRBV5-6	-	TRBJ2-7	TGTGCCAGCAGTCGTCGGGACTTACACCCTGGGGAGCAGTACTTC	CASSRRDLHPGEQYF
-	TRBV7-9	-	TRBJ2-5	TGTGCCAGCAGCCCCGTGGGGGCATATGAGACCCAGTACTTC	CASSPVGAYETQYF
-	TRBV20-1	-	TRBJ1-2	TGCAGTGCTGGCGGGACTTATGGCTACACCTTC	CSAGGTYGYTF
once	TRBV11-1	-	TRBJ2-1	TGTGCCAGCAGAAGTACCTCGGGGTTTGAGCAGTTCTTC	CASRSTSGFEQFF
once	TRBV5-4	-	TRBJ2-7	TGTGCCAGCAGCGGGGCAGGGAATTACGAGCAGTACTTC	CASSGAGNYEQYF
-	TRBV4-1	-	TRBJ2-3	TGCGCCAGCAGCCACCCCAAGGTACCCGACAGGCTAAACACAGATACGCAGTATTTT	CASSHPKVPDRLNTDTQYF
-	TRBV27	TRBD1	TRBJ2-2	TGTGCCAGCCGACAGGGCCAACTTAGTAGGGAGCTGTTTTTT	CASRQGQLSRELFF
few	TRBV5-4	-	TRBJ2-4	TGTGCCAGCAGCTTGTGGCACATCAAAAACATTCAGTACTTC	CASSLWHIKNIQYF
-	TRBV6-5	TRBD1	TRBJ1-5	TGTGCCAGCAGTCCGACAGGGGATGACCAGCCCCAGCATTTT	CASSPTGDDQPQHF
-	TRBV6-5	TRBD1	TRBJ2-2	TGTGCCAGCAGTTACGCCGGGACAGGCGACACCGGGGAGCTGTTTTTT	CASSYAGTGDTGELFF
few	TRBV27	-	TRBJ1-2	TGTGCCAGCAGTTTAGCGGCTAACTATGGCTACACCTTC	CASSLAANYGYTF
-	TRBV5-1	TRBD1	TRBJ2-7	TGCGCCAGCAGCCGGACAGGGGCCTCCTACGAGCAGTACTTC	CASSRTGASYEQYF
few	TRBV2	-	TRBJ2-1	TGTGCCAGCGGACTTTCTCCTGAGCAGTTCTTC	CASGLSPEQFF
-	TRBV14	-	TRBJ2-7	TGTGCCAGCAGCCAAGCCAGGGGCGGCGAGCAGTACTTC	CASSQARGGEQYF
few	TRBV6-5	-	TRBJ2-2	TGTGCCAGCACTGGACTCCCCGGGGAGCTGTTTTTT	CASTGLPGELFF
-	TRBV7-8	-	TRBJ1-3	TGTGCCAGCAGCCCTCTTGTTTCGGGAGACACCATATATTTT	CASSPLVSGDTIYF
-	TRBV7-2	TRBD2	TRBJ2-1	TGTGCCAGCAGCTACGCTCGGACTAGCGACTCCTCCTACAATGAGCAGTTCTTC	CASSYARTSDSSYNEQFF
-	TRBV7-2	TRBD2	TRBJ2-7	TGTGCCAGCAGCCAGGCCGGGACTAGCTACGAGCAGTACTTC	CASSQAGTSYEQYF
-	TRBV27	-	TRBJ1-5	TGTGCCAGCAAACCCGCAGGGCCTCAGCCCCAGCATTTT	CASKPAGPQPQHF
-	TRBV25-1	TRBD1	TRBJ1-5	TGTGCCAGCAGTGAATCGGGACAGGCAAATCAGCCCCAGCATTTT	CASSESGQANQPQHF
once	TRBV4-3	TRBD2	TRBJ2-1	TGCGCCAGCAGCCAAGAAAGCATAGCGGGAGGAACCTACAATGAGCAGTTCTTC	CASSQESIAGGTYNEQFF